Sequencing of this TCR beta chain was carried out in a study of T-cell memory formation after mild COVID-19. Looking at the study overall: Most TCR clusters belonged to a single donor. Overall study findings and caveats: Mostly located in CM and EM were contracting CD4+ clones, with contracting CD8+ clones located in EMRA.

TCR alpha and TCR beta cDNA libraries with sample barcodes and UMIs came from 5'RACE using constant-segment primers. TCRdb re-analysed the 5' RACE reads in MiXCR, keeping a single row per CDR3 protein. Of roughly 560,000 distinct CDR3 sequences listed, around 21% are singletons. Points on this clonotype: Its antigen remains unidentified.

The CDR3 runs to 16 residues. V lost 7 bases, J lost 6 bases, and 25 bases lay in between. This receptor was identified in an adult woman who had mild COVID-19 (a few samples of this study predate the infection). Cell type and time point are not known. The sequenced material came from PBMCs or a T cell subset sorted from them (not recorded which). The chain couples TRBV12-3 or TRBV12-4 to TRBJ2-7, with TRBD2 as a possible D gene (7 bases). The CDR3 region has the DNA TGTGCCAGCACCCAGGGGAGGGGCCTAGCGAAGGCCGAGCAGTACTTC. It encodes CASTQGRGLAKAEQYF.